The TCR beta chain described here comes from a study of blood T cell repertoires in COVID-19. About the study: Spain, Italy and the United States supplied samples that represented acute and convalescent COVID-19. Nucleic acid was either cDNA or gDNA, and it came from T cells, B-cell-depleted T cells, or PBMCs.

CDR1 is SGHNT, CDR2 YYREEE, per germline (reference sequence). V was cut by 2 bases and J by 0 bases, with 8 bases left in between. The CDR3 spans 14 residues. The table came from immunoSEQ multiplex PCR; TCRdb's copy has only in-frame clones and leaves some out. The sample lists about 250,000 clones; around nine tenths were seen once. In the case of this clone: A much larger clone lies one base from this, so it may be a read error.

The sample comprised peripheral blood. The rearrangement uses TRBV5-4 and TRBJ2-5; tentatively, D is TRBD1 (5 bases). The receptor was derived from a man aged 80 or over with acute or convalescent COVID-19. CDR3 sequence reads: CASSLDSNQETQYF. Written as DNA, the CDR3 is TGTGCCAGCAGCTTAGACAGCAACCAAGAGACCCAGTACTTC.